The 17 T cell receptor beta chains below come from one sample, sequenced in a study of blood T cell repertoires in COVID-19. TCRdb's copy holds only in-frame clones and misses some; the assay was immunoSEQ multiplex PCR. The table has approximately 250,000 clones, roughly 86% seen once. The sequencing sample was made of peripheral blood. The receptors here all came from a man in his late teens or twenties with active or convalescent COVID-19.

Written as DNA, the CDR3 is TGTGCCACTCGACAGGGGAACACAGATACGCAGTATTTT. As protein: CATRQGNTDTQYF. V and J are TRBV15 and TRBJ2-3, with 8 bases that match TRBD1. Germline assignment: CDR1 LNHNV and CDR2 YYDKDF (reference sequence). Trimming cost V 9 bases and J 2 bases; bases outside gene matches: 4. The CDR3 is made up of 13 amino acids.

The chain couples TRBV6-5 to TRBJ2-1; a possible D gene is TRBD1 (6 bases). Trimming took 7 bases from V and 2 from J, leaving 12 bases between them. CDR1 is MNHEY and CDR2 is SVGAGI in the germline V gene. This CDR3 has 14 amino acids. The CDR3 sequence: CASTRGVAYNEQFF. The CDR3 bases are TGTGCCAGCACCAGGGGAGTTGCCTACAATGAGCAGTTCTTC.

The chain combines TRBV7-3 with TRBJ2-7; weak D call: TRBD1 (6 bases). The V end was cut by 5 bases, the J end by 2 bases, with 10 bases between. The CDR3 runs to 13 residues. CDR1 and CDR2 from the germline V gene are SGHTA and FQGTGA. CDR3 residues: CASSRDNTYEQYF. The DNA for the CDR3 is TGTGCCAGCAGCCGGGACAATACCTACGAGCAGTACTTC.

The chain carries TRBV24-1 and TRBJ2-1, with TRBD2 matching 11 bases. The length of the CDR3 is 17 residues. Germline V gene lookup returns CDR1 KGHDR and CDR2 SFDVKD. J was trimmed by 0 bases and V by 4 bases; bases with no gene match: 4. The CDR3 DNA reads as TGTGCCACCAGTGACACTAGCGGGAGACACTCCTACAATGAGCAGTTCTTC. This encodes CATSDTSGRHSYNEQFF.

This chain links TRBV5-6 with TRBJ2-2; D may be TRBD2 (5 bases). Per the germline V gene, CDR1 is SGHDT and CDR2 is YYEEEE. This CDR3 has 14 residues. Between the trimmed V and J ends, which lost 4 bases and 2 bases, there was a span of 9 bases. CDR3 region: CASSIPSNTGELFF. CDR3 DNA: TGTGCCAGCAGCATACCTAGCAACACCGGGGAGCTGTTTTTT.

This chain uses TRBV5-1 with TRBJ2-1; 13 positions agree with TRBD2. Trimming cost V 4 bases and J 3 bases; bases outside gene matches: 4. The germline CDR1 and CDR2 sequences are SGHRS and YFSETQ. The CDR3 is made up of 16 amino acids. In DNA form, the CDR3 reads TGCGCCAGCAGCATCGGACTAGCGGGAGACTACAATGAGCAGTTCTTC. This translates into CASSIGLAGDYNEQFF.

The CDR3 DNA reads as TGTGCCAGCAGGGCTAAGAGCGGGAGGGCCGATCGTGAGCAGTTCTTC. Translation gives CASRAKSGRADREQFF. The J gene is TRBJ2-1, the V gene TRBV7-6; 10 bases line up with TRBD2. The germline V gene encodes CDR1 SGHVS and CDR2 FNYEAQ. Losses at the gene ends were 6 bases for V and 9 bases for J; bases not matched to a gene: 14. The CDR3 loop spans 16 amino acids.

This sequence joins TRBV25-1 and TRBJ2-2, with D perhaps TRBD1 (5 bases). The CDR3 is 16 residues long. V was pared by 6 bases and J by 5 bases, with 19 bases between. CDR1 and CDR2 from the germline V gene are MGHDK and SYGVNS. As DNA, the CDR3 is TGTGCCAGCAGCGAGAACCTAGGGGTCGGAACCGGGGAGCTGTTTTTT. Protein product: CASSENLGVGTGELFF.

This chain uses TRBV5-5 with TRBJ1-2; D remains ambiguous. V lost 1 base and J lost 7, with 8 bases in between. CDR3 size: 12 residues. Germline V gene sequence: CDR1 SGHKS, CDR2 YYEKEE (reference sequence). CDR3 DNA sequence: TGTGCCAGCAGCTTGCACGCCGGTGGCTACACCTTC. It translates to CASSLHAGGYTF.

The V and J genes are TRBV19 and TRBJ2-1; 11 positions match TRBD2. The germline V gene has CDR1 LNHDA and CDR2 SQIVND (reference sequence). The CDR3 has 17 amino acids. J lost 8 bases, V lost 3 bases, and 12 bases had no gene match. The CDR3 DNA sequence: TGTGCCAGTAGTATGACCCCCATAACTAGCGGGAGCCATGAGCAGTTCTTC. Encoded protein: CASSMTPITSGSHEQFF.

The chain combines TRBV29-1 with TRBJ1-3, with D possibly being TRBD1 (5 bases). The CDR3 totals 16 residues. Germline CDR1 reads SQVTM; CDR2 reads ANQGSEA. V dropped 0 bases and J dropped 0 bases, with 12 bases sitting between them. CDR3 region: CSVEDRGGSSGNTIYF. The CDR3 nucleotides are TGCAGCGTTGAAGATCGCGGGGGGAGCTCTGGAAACACCATATATTTT.

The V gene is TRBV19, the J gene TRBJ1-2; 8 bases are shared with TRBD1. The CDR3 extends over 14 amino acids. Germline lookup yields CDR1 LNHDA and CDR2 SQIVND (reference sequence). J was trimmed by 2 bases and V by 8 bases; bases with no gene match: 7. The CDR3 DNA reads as TGTGCCAGTGGGCAGGGGGCGACCAACTATGGCTACACCTTC. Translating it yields CASGQGATNYGYTF.

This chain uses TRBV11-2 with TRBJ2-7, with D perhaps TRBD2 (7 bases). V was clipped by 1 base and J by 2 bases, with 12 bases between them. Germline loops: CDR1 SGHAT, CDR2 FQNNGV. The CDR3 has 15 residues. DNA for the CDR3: TGTGCCAGCAGCTTAGTAGGGGGGGAGGCCTACGAGCAGTACTTC. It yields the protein CASSLVGGEAYEQYF.

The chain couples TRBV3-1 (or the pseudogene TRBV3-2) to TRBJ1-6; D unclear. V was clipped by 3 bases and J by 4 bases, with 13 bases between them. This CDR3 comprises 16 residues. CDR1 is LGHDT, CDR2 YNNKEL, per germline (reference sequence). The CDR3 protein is CASSHRITTYNSPLHF. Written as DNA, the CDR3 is TGTGCCAGCAGCCACAGGATTACCACTTATAATTCACCCCTCCACTTT.

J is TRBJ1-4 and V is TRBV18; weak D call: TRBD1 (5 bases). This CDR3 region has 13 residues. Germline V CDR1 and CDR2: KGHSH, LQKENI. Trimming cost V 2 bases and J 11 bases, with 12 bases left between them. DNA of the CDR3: TGTGCCAGCTCACCAACCGGGGAGGGGAAACTGTTTTTT. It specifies CASSPTGEGKLFF. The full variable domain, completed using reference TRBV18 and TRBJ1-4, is NAGVMQNPRHLVRRRGQEARLRCSPMKGHSHVYWYRQLPEEGLKFMVYLQKENIIDESGMPKERFSAEFPKEGPSILRIQQVVRGDSAAYFCASSPTGEGKLFFGSGTQLSVL.

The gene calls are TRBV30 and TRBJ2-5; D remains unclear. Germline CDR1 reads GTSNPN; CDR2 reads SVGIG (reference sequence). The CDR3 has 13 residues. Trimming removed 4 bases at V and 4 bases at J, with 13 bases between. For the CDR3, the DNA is TGTGCCTGGACTCTCACCGGGTTAGAGACCCAGTACTTC. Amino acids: CAWTLTGLETQYF.

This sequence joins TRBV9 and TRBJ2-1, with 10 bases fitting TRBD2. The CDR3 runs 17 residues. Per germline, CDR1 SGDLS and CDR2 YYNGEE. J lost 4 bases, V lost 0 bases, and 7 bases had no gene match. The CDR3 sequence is CASSVGLAGVPYNEQFF. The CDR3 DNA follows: TGTGCCAGCAGCGTAGGGCTAGCGGGAGTGCCTTACAATGAGCAGTTCTTC. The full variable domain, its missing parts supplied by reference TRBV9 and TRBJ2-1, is DSGVTQTPKHLITATGQRVTLRCSPRSGDLSVYWYQQSLDQGLQFLIQYYNGEERAKGNILERFSAQQFPDLHSELNLSSLELGDSALYFCASSVGLAGVPYNEQFFGPGTRLTVL.